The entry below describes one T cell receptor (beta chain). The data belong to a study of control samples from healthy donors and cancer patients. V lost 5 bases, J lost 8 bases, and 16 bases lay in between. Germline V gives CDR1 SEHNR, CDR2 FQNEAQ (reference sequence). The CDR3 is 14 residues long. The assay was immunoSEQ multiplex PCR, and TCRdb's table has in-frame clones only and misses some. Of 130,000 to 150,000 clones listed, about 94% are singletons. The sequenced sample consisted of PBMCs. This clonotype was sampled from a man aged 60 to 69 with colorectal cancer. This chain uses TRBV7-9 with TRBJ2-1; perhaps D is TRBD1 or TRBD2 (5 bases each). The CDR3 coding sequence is TGTGCCAGCAGCCTTGGGACCCGGGCCCATGAGCAGTTCTTC. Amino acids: CASSLGTRAHEQFF.